This T cell receptor beta chain was recorded in a study of chemoradiotherapy in HPV16-positive cancers. Overall study: Candidate HPV-specific clones and shared TCR motifs came from two HPV16-positive patients.

Generated by immunoSEQ multiplex PCR, the TCRdb table keeps only in-frame clones and is missing some. Here the sample spans approximately 32,000 clones, about 89% being singletons. Study results and limitations: Non-HPV-specific T cells did not expand in tumors during treatment, whereas candidate HPV-specific clones and E7-related motifs did.

A single count supports this clone. Antigen: not known. This CDR3 comprises 13 residues. Trimming took 5 bases from V and 3 from J, leaving 11 bases between them. The germline V gene has CDR1 MNHNY and CDR2 SVGAGI (reference sequence). This receptor was identified in a human donor with HPV-associated anogenital cancer. The material sequenced was blood, taken from a patient who underwent chemoradiotherapy. The chain links TRBV6-6 to TRBJ2-7; D is possibly TRBD1 (6 bases). The CDR3 loop reads CASSVTGNYEQYF. The CDR3 bases are TGTGCCAGCAGTGTTACAGGGAACTACGAGCAGTACTTC.